These 22 T cell receptor beta chains were all obtained from the same sample, sequenced in a study of shared clonotypes between healthy human individuals. Measured with immunoSEQ multiplex PCR; TCRdb has only the in-frame clones, and not every one. The sample shows about 770,000 clones, roughly 72% of them seen only once. Input material: memory CD4+ T cells sorted from blood. Subset: CD45RA-negative fraction. The receptor source for this set is a woman in her 30s in good health.

This clone was detected only a few times. The gene calls are TRBV5-1 and TRBJ1-3; the D is unclear. The V gene lost 6 bases and the J gene lost 0 bases, with 4 bases spanning the gap. Germline CDR1 SGHRS, CDR2 YFSETQ. CDR3 length: 12 amino acids. CDR3 loop: CASTDSGNTIYF. CDR3 coding DNA: TGCGCCAGCACGGACTCTGGAAACACCATATATTTT.

In the case of this clone: Mismatch with germline at one junction end may stem from a read error. Other DNA sequences from this sample encode an identical CDR3 as well. This rearrangement joins TRBV14 to TRBJ2-7; TRBD2 matches at 10 bases. The CDR3 loop spans 13 amino acids. Germline assignment: CDR1 SGHDN and CDR2 FVKESK. Here the CDR3 reads CASSLAGVREQYF. CDR3 bases: TGTGCCAGTAGCCTAGCGGGAGTTAGGGAGCAGTACTTC. Filled out from reference TRBV14 and TRBJ2-7, the complete variable domain reads EAGVTQFPSHSVIEKGQTVTLRCDPISGHDNLYWYRRVMGKEIKFLLHFVKESKQDESGMPNNRFLAERTGGTYSTLKVQPAELEDSGVYFCASSLAGVREQYFGPGTRLTVT.

This rearrangement joins TRBV7-9 to TRBJ2-7, with a tentative D call TRBD1 (6 bases). The CDR3 contains 13 residues. In germline, CDR1 is SEHNR, CDR2 FQNEAQ (reference sequence). V was pared by 5 bases and J by 0 bases, with 8 bases between. CDR3: CASSRQDSYEQYF. In DNA form, the CDR3 reads TGTGCCAGCAGCAGACAGGACTCCTACGAGCAGTACTTC.

CDR3 amino acids: CSVGGGRGTPGELFF. CDR3 bases: TGCAGCGTTGGAGGTGGACGGGGAACACCCGGGGAGCTGTTTTTT. The V gene is TRBV29-1, the J gene TRBJ2-2, with D possibly being TRBD2 (5 bases). Trimming shortened V by 4 bases and J by 6 bases, and 18 bases separated the two germline ends. CDR3 length: 15 amino acids. The germline V gene encodes CDR1 SQVTM and CDR2 ANQGSEA.

V gene TRBV5-6 combines with J gene TRBJ1-2; 7 positions match TRBD1. Germline V CDR1 and CDR2: SGHDT, YYEEEE. The CDR3 runs to 16 residues. The V gene end was trimmed by 3 bases and the J gene end by 1 base; junction bases not matched to a gene: 9. Here the CDR3 reads CASSWGATGLNYGYTF. CDR3 sequence (DNA): TGTGCCAGCAGCTGGGGGGCGACAGGGCTTAACTATGGCTACACCTTC.

The chain links TRBV28 to TRBJ2-7; 7 bases line up with TRBD2. The CDR3 has 15 residues. Germline trimming cut 8 bases from V and 3 bases from J; bases unmatched to any gene: 13. Germline V gene sequence: CDR1 MDHEN, CDR2 SYDVKM. CDR3 DNA sequence: TGTGCCAGCTCCCAGGTCCTAGCGGATCTCTACGAGCAGTACTTC. As protein: CASSQVLADLYEQYF.

This clone has a single count. This rearrangement joins TRBV5-1 to TRBJ2-1, with 7 bases identical to TRBD2. The CDR3 is 14 amino acids. V was pared by 4 bases and J by 4 bases, with 5 bases of the junction left unmatched. Germline CDR1 reads SGHRS; CDR2 reads YFSETQ. CDR3 protein: CASSIAGDYNEQFF. DNA for the CDR3: TGCGCCAGCAGCATCGCGGGAGATTACAATGAGCAGTTCTTC.

This chain links TRBV4-2 with TRBJ2-1; 9 bases line up with TRBD2. Per germline, CDR1 LGHNA and CDR2 YNFKEQ. The CDR3 extends over 15 amino acids. After removal of 2 bases from V and 5 bases from J, the junction contained 4 bases not matched to a gene. The DNA of the CDR3 is TGTGCCAGCAGCCAACCGGGACTAGCACACAATGAGCAGTTCTTC. Amino acids: CASSQPGLAHNEQFF.

The rearrangement links TRBV27 to TRBJ2-6, with D maybe TRBD2 (5 bases). CDR1 is MNHEY, CDR2 SMNVEV, per germline (reference sequence). The V and J ends lost 2 bases and 3 bases respectively, with 11 bases between them. This CDR3 region has 16 residues. CDR3 protein: CASSLSSGFGANVLTF. The CDR3, as DNA: TGTGCCAGCAGTTTAAGCTCGGGATTTGGGGCCAACGTCCTGACTTTC. Together with reference TRBV27 and TRBJ2-6, the CDR3 gives the full variable domain: EAQVTQNPRYLITVTGKKLTVTCSQNMNHEYMSWYRQDPGLGLRQIYYSMNVEVTDKGDVPEGYKVSRKEKRNFPLILESPSPNQTSLYFCASSLSSGFGANVLTFGAGSRLTVL.

The chain combines TRBV19 with TRBJ1-5; D remains ambiguous. This CDR3 comprises 15 residues. CDR1 is LNHDA, CDR2 SQIVND, per germline (reference sequence). The ends were cut back, 5 bases at V and 11 bases at J, with 22 bases in the middle. The CDR3 DNA reads as TGTGCCAGTAGTCCATGGTCCGGGAGGTTTTTGGCCCAGCATTTT. Protein sequence: CASSPWSGRFLAQHF.

The chain joins TRBV5-1 to TRBJ2-7; D may be TRBD1 or TRBD2 (5 bases each). This CDR3 has 14 amino acids. The V and J ends lost 7 bases and 2 bases respectively, with 16 bases between them. Germline CDR1 is SGHRS and CDR2 is YFSETQ. CDR3 DNA sequence: TGCGCCAGCCAATATACCGAGGGGACCTACGAGCAGTACTTC. This sequence encodes CASQYTEGTYEQYF.

CDR3 residues: CASSERAGDYNEQFF. The CDR3 coding sequence is TGCGCCAGCAGTGAGAGGGCAGGGGATTACAATGAGCAGTTCTTC. The rearrangement uses TRBV10-1 and TRBJ2-1, with D tentatively TRBD1 (6 bases). Per germline, CDR1 WNHNN and CDR2 SYGVQD (reference sequence). This CDR3 is 15 amino acids long. Trimming shortened V by 2 bases and J by 4 bases, and 12 bases separated the two germline ends.

This clone was seen only a few times. The rearrangement uses TRBV28 and TRBJ1-1; TRBD1 matches at 10 bases. Trimming at V came to 10 bases and at J to 6 bases, leaving 8 bases not matched to a gene. Looked up from germline, CDR1 is MDHEN and CDR2 is SYDVKM. The CDR3 has 13 amino acids. This chain's CDR3 is CATRQGAGPEAFF. DNA of the CDR3: TGTGCCACCAGACAGGGGGCTGGTCCTGAAGCTTTCTTT.

J is TRBJ1-6 and V is TRBV2; 7 bases align to TRBD1. This CDR3 comprises 13 residues. Germline V gene data show CDR1 as SNHLY and CDR2 as FYNNEI. V shed 3 bases and J 7 bases; nucleotides not matched to a gene: 0. The DNA of the CDR3 is TGTGCCAGCAGTGACAGGGGGAATTCACCCCTCCACTTT. Translating gives CASSDRGNSPLHF.

This clone was observed once. The chain combines TRBV7-9 with TRBJ1-2; D gene unclear. CDR3 length equals 18 residues. V was pared by 6 bases and J by 4 bases, with 27 bases between. Germline lookup yields CDR1 SEHNR and CDR2 FQNEAQ (reference sequence). Here the CDR3 DNA reads TGTGCCAGCAGACCGTTATCGGGGAACAAACCAAAGACCTATGGCTACACCTTC. This encodes CASRPLSGNKPKTYGYTF.

The table lists this clone with a few counts. This chain joins TRBV5-4 and TRBJ1-2, with 9 bases that match TRBD1. This CDR3 comprises 15 residues. The germline gives CDR1 SGHNT, CDR2 YYREEE (reference sequence). After removal of 2 bases from V and 4 bases from J, the junction contained 6 bases not matched to a gene. The CDR3 coding sequence is TGTGCCAGCAGCTTCCTGGGACAGGGCATCTATGGCTACACCTTC. Translated, it gives CASSFLGQGIYGYTF.

V is TRBV5-1 and J is TRBJ2-5; 15 nucleotides match TRBD2. This CDR3 has 18 residues. CDR1 SGHRS and CDR2 YFSETQ come from the germline V gene. With V trimmed by 4 bases and J by 4 bases, 11 bases remained unmatched. This CDR3 is CASSITGLAGGIRETQYF. The DNA of the CDR3 is TGCGCCAGCAGCATAACGGGACTAGCGGGAGGTATACGAGAGACCCAGTACTTC.

The CDR3 region is CASSQTSGQGLSGANVLTF. DNA for the CDR3: TGTGCCAGCTCACAAACTAGCGGACAGGGCCTCTCTGGGGCCAACGTCCTGACTTTC. This sequence joins TRBV18 and TRBJ2-6; D is possibly TRBD1 or TRBD2 (8 bases each). This CDR3 contains 19 residues. In germline, CDR1 is KGHSH, CDR2 LQKENI. With 4 bases removed from V and 0 bases from J, the gap between germline ends came to 19 bases. Full variable domain (outside the CDR3, taken from reference TRBV18 and TRBJ2-6): NAGVMQNPRHLVRRRGQEARLRCSPMKGHSHVYWYRQLPEEGLKFMVYLQKENIIDESGMPKERFSAEFPKEGPSILRIQQVVRGDSAAYFCASSQTSGQGLSGANVLTFGAGSRLTVL.

The chain recombines TRBV28 with TRBJ1-3; D remains unclear. The CDR3 is 16 amino acids. CDR1 is MDHEN, CDR2 SYDVKM, per germline. V dropped 2 bases and J dropped 2 bases, with 13 bases sitting between them. The CDR3 here is CASSLPPEGAGNTIYF. The CDR3 bases are TGTGCCAGCAGTTTACCCCCTGAGGGAGCTGGAAACACCATATATTTT.

In its sample, this clone was seen a few times. The CDR3 reads CASRPTGRSGYGYTF. Here the CDR3 DNA reads TGTGCCAGCCGACCGACAGGGCGATCTGGCTATGGCTACACCTTC. This rearrangement joins TRBV28 to TRBJ1-2; 7 bases line up with TRBD1. The germline CDR1 and CDR2 sequences are MDHEN and SYDVKM. This CDR3 is built from 15 residues. J gave up 4 bases and V 8 bases, and 13 bases lay outside the gene matches.

The V gene is TRBV28, the J gene TRBJ2-1; TRBD2 aligns across 14 bases. The CDR3 totals 15 residues. With V trimmed by 8 bases and J by 6 bases, 6 bases remained unmatched. Germline values: CDR1 MDHEN, CDR2 SYDVKM. The chain's CDR3 is CASARGTSGGNEQFF. The CDR3 nucleotides read TGTGCCAGCGCCCGGGGGACTAGCGGGGGCAATGAGCAGTTCTTC.

This chain uses TRBV28 with TRBJ1-2; D gene uncertain. Between the trimmed V and J ends, which lost 6 bases and 5 bases, there was a span of 7 bases. Germline-derived CDR1 and CDR2 are MDHEN and SYDVKM. This CDR3 contains 11 residues. The CDR3 DNA follows: TGTGCCAGCAGCCCTCAATATGGCTACACCTTC. Translation: CASSPQYGYTF.